These T cell receptor beta chains were read from a single sample in a study of T cell responses to AZD1222 COVID-19 vaccine. Here immunoSEQ multiplex PCR was the method, and the copy in TCRdb shows in-frame clones only, minus some. The table records approximately 93,000 clones, around 91% of them present only once. Sequenced here: peripheral blood, sampled 28 days after the second AZD1222 dose. These receptor sequences come from an adult who received the AZD1222 COVID-19 vaccine. The CDR3 runs from the conserved cysteine through the conserved F or W.

v_gene,j_gene,CDR3aa
TRBV5-5,TRBJ1-4,CASSHDRTYNEKLFF
TRBV5-8,TRBJ1-4,CASSSGQGAQEKLFF
TRBV10-3,TRBJ2-2,CAISEDRYSIANTGELFF
TRBV3-1/TRBV3-2,TRBJ2-5,CASRFGVGGNETQYF
TRBV30,TRBJ1-1,CAWKTDRGLTEAFF
TRBV11-3,TRBJ2-1,CASSSSGLAGGGTYNEQFF
TRBV27,TRBJ1-1,CASSLGGVVTEAFF
TRBV9,TRBJ1-1,CASSGRDFMNTEAFF
TRBV6-2/TRBV6-3,TRBJ2-7,CASSYRRGISYEQYF
TRBV7-9,TRBJ1-2,CASSLDSSNYGYTF
TRBV4-3,TRBJ1-6,CASSQESGSPLHF
TRBV4-1,TRBJ1-2,CASSQSGTLNYGYTF
TRBV11-3,TRBJ2-1,CASSSPGLTSGGAAGEQFF
TRBV12-5,TRBJ1-1,CASGLEILSTEAFF
TRBV4-1,TRBJ1-1,CASSQSVGQMNTEAFF
TRBV7-2,TRBJ1-3,CASSTSTGSWIYF
TRBV5-5,TRBJ1-2,CASSPGGDYLRGYTF
TRBV5-4,TRBJ1-2,CASSLGQGPDGYTF
TRBV28,TRBJ1-2,CASSSHTGVINYGYTF
TRBV7-9,TRBJ1-1,CASSATGTAAFF
TRBV9,TRBJ2-3,CASSVGIRRGGTDTQYF
TRBV5-4,TRBJ1-2,CASSQIGTGVNYGYTF